The rows below give T cell receptor beta chains drawn from one sample of a study of cytomegalovirus exposure and HLA in healthy donors. Clones were read by immunoSEQ multiplex PCR, and TCRdb kept only the in-frame ones, dropping some. The sample records around 160,000 clones, 80% to 85% being singletons. Sequenced material: PBMCs. All receptors come from a human donor in good health. The CDR3 runs from the conserved cysteine through the conserved F or W. The D gene is left open where the match is weak. Some rows mark clone size as missing; the rest say once, few, many or name a class of expanded clone.

>.|TRBV7-2|TRBJ1-1|15|.
CASSSRGGGYTEAFF
TGTGCCAGCAGCTCCCGGGGAGGGGGGTACACTGAAGCTTTCTTT
>.|TRBV4-2|TRBJ1-5|18|.
CASSLQTPGNPSYQPQHF
TGTGCCAGCAGCCTCCAAACCCCGGGGAACCCTTCCTATCAGCCCCAGCATTTT
>.|TRBV27|TRBJ2-7|17|.
CASSPQNRDWKTYEQYF
TGTGCCAGCAGTCCACAGAACCGGGACTGGAAGACCTACGAGCAGTACTTC
>TRBD1|TRBV4-1|TRBJ2-7|14|.
CASSPGQGGDEQYF
TGCGCCAGCAGCCCGGGACAGGGGGGCGACGAGCAGTACTTC
>TRBD2|TRBV7-7|TRBJ2-1|15|.
CAVNFGGGDGSEQFF
TGTGCCGTCAACTTTGGCGGGGGGGATGGGAGTGAGCAGTTCTTC
>TRBD2|TRBV7-2|TRBJ2-6|15|.
CASSRTSAGANVLTF
TGTGCCAGCAGCCGGACTAGCGCTGGGGCCAACGTCCTGACTTTC
>.|TRBV5-1|TRBJ2-2|15|.
CASSQKGGGTGELFF
TGCGCCAGCAGCCAAAAGGGAGGGGGCACCGGGGAGCTGTTTTTT
>TRBD1|TRBV2|TRBJ1-5|15|.
CASTAADRVGQPQHF
TGTGCCAGCACCGCAGCCGACAGGGTCGGCCAGCCCCAGCATTTT
>TRBD1|TRBV5-1|TRBJ1-2|16|.
CASRRVGTANVNGYTF
TGCGCCAGCAGACGCGTTGGGACAGCGAATGTTAATGGCTACACCTTC
>.|TRBV5-6|TRBJ2-1|14|.
CASSFNLAGDEQFF
TGTGCCAGCAGCTTCAATCTAGCCGGGGATGAGCAGTTCTTC
>.|TRBV6-5|TRBJ2-7|13|once
CASREDGFYEQYF
TGTGCCAGCAGGGAGGACGGTTTCTACGAGCAGTACTTC
>.|TRBV23-1|TRBJ2-5|15|.
CASSQSQPPGETQYF
TGCGCCAGCAGTCAATCGCAACCTCCCGGGGAGACCCAGTACTTC
>.|TRBV19|TRBJ2-3|11|.
CASSISDTQYF
TGTGCCAGTAGTATTTCGGATACGCAGTATTTT